This TCR beta chain originates from a study of blood T cell repertoires in COVID-19. The overall study: Italy, Spain and the United States were the sources of the convalescent and acute COVID-19 samples.

The ends were cut back, 6 bases at V and 0 bases at J, with 9 bases in the middle. This CDR3 contains 13 residues. Germline CDR1 reads MNHEY; CDR2 reads SMNVEV (reference sequence). Assay: immunoSEQ multiplex PCR; the TCRdb copy retains only in-frame clones and omits some. The sample lists roughly 200,000 clones; around 89% were seen once. The receptor's source is a woman in her thirties with acute or convalescent COVID-19. The genes are TRBV27 and TRBJ2-7; D uncertain. The sequenced material came from peripheral blood. The CDR3 DNA follows: TGTGCCAGCAGCTTTACTGGCTCCTACGAGCAGTACTTC. Its protein is CASSFTGSYEQYF.